A single sample is the source of the 22 T cell receptor beta chains below, sequenced in a study of spatial heterogeneity in lung cancer. Time point in this sample: blood at routine non-recurrence follow-up after resection. Using its own MiXCR run on the 5' RACE reads, TCRdb lists one record per CDR3 protein. The table lists about 70,000 distinct CDR3 sequences, approximately 9% of them singletons, with 1.5% to 2% in the top ten. The sample in question was PBMCs, obtained at follow-up. These receptors came from a female donor with early-stage non-small cell lung cancer.

The sample holds many counts of this clonotype. This CDR3 is CASSQAQGRYGGEKLFF. The CDR3 nucleotides are TGCGCCAGCAGCCAAGCGCAGGGACGGTATGGGGGGGAAAAACTGTTTTTT. The rearrangement joins TRBV4-1 to TRBJ1-4; D perhaps matches TRBD1 (5 bases). Germline CDR1 and CDR2: MGHRA and YSYEKL. This CDR3 spans 17 amino acids. The V and J ends lost 1 base and 8 bases respectively, with 20 bases between them.

This clonotype has a count of ten or more. The CDR3 region is CASSILGAGTGELFF. CDR3 sequence (DNA): TGTGCCAGCAGCATACTGGGGGCTGGCACCGGGGAGCTGTTTTTT. The chain couples TRBV27 to TRBJ2-2; TRBD1 might be the D (6 bases). V was cut by 6 bases and J by 4 bases, with 15 bases left in between. The CDR3 loop spans 15 amino acids. Germline CDR1 MNHEY, CDR2 SMNVEV (reference sequence).

This clonotype came up a few times. The chain links TRBV24-1 to TRBJ2-1; TRBD2 agrees at 7 bases. CDR1 is KGHDR and CDR2 is SFDVKD in the germline V gene. The V and J ends lost 8 bases and 7 bases, in that order; junction bases with no gene match: 7. The CDR3 totals 13 residues. The CDR3 protein is CATTGEGVNEQFF. The CDR3 DNA reads as TGTGCCACCACTGGGGAGGGCGTTAATGAGCAGTTCTTC.

This clonotype showed up many times. In nucleotides, the CDR3 is TGCAGCCCCGAGAGGGGTAATGAGCAGTTCTTC. It is translated as CSPERGNEQFF. The rearrangement joins TRBV29-1 to TRBJ2-1; D is tentatively TRBD1 or TRBD2 (5 bases each). The CDR3 spans 11 residues. Trimming left V 8 bases short and J 7 bases short, with 12 bases between. Germline loops: CDR1 SQVTM, CDR2 ANQGSEA.

This clonotype was counted between two and nine times. The chain joins TRBV4-2 to TRBJ2-2; D is uncertain. Germline V CDR1 and CDR2: LGHNA, YNFKEQ. This CDR3 has 17 amino acids. V shed 0 bases and J shed 4 bases, with 15 bases lying between them. Here the CDR3 DNA reads TGTGCCAGCAGCCAAGATATAGGGCAGGAAATCACCGGGGAGCTGTTTTTT. The encoded protein is CASSQDIGQEITGELFF.

This clonotype was seen repeatedly, ten times or more. V gene TRBV6-5 combines with J gene TRBJ2-1; 7 nucleotides line up with TRBD2. The length of the CDR3 is 16 residues. Germline CDR1 reads MNHEY; CDR2 reads SVGAGI. J was trimmed by 8 bases and V by 7 bases; bases with no gene match: 17. CDR3 nucleotide sequence: TGTGCCAGCACCGAACTCGTCCTGGGGGGGAGGTATGAGCAGTTCTTC. It specifies CASTELVLGGRYEQFF.

The rearrangement joins TRBV6-1 to TRBJ2-1, with D uncertain. Germline lookup yields CDR1 MNHNS and CDR2 SASEGT. V dropped 7 bases and J dropped 0 bases, with 10 bases sitting between them. The CDR3 length is 14 residues. CDR3 coding DNA: TGTGCCAGCATCATGGACGGCTCCTACAATGAGCAGTTCTTC. This gives the protein CASIMDGSYNEQFF.

This clonotype was observed many times. V and J are TRBV7-6 and TRBJ2-2, with D possibly being TRBD1 (6 bases). The CDR3 has 17 residues. V was trimmed by 8 bases and J by 6 bases, leaving 25 bases between them. CDR1 SGHVS and CDR2 FNYEAQ come from the germline V gene. In DNA form, the CDR3 reads TGTGCCAGCTCGGAACAGGGTTCGTCTTGGGTAGCCGGGGAGCTGTTTTTT. Translating gives CASSEQGSSWVAGELFF.

This clonotype was seen at least ten times. The chain links TRBV4-1 to TRBJ1-5, with 8 bases fitting TRBD1. The CDR3 runs to 15 residues. After removal of 4 bases from V and 6 bases from J, the junction contained 8 bases not matched to a gene. CDR1 is MGHRA, CDR2 YSYEKL, per germline. In DNA form, the CDR3 reads TGCGCCAGCAGCCGAGAACAGGGGGGGAGTCAGCCCCAGCATTTT. It specifies CASSREQGGSQPQHF.

This clonotype was seen more than once but under ten times. The DNA for the CDR3 is TGTGCCAGCAGCTTAAGGACTGGGGCCAACGTCCTGACTTTC. It is translated as CASSLRTGANVLTF. The chain carries TRBV7-9 and TRBJ2-6, with no clear D. V was pared by 2 bases and J by 2 bases, with 4 bases between. The CDR3 has 14 amino acids. The germline V gene has CDR1 SEHNR and CDR2 FQNEAQ (reference sequence).

This clonotype was recorded many times. The chain recombines TRBV6-6 with TRBJ1-1; D not resolved. The CDR3 loop spans 13 amino acids. V lost 6 bases, J lost 8 bases, and 16 bases lay in between. The germline V gene encodes CDR1 MNHNY and CDR2 SVGAGI (reference sequence). This CDR3 is CASSHRWAAEAFF. DNA for the CDR3: TGTGCCAGCAGCCACCGGTGGGCGGCCGAAGCTTTCTTT.

The chain uses TRBV10-3 and TRBJ2-1, with 11 bases fitting TRBD2. The CDR3 has 18 amino acids. The junction had 12 bases not matched to a gene; V was cut back by 2 bases and J by 6 bases. Germline loops: CDR1 ENHRY, CDR2 SYGVKD. CDR3 DNA: TGTGCCATCAGTGAGACTAGCGGGAGCCGAGGTTGGGCCAATGAGCAGTTCTTC. Its translation is CAISETSGSRGWANEQFF.

This clonotype came up many times. The rearrangement links TRBV7-2 to TRBJ1-2, with no clear D. V lost 6 bases, J lost 5 bases, and 7 bases lay in between. The germline CDR1 and CDR2 sequences are SGHTA and FQGNSA. The CDR3 sequence is 11 residues long. Here the CDR3 reads CASRGGYGYTF. As DNA, the CDR3 is TGTGCCAGCAGGGGCGGTTATGGCTACACCTTC.

This clonotype was counted at least ten times. V is TRBV5-1 and J is TRBJ1-5; D unclear. Germline V gene lookup returns CDR1 SGHRS and CDR2 YFSETQ. With 0 bases removed from V and 3 bases from J, the gap between germline ends came to 4 bases. This CDR3 region has 13 residues. As DNA, the CDR3 is TGCGCCAGCAGCTTGGCCATCAATCAGCCCCAGCATTTT. Protein: CASSLAINQPQHF. Based on the CDR3 plus reference TRBV5-1 and TRBJ1-5, the full variable domain is KAGVTQTPRYLIKTRGQQVTLSCSPISGHRSVSWYQQTPGQGLQFLFEYFSETQRNKGNFPGRFSGRQFSNSRSEMNVSTLELGDSALYLCASSLAINQPQHFGDGTRLSIL.

The sample holds a few counts of this clonotype. The rearrangement links TRBV12-3 or TRBV12-4 to TRBJ1-5, with 7 positions matching TRBD1. V was pared by 4 bases and J by 1 base, with 7 bases of the junction left unmatched. The CDR3 has 16 amino acids. The DNA for the CDR3 is TGTGCCAGCAGTTCAGGGGGATCGGTGAGCAATCAGCCCCAGCATTTT. Its translation: CASSSGGSVSNQPQHF.

This clonotype was detected a few times. The junction departs from the called germline gene at one end, perhaps through a read error. J is TRBJ2-1 and V is TRBV29-1, with 14 nucleotides matching TRBD2. CDR3 size: 17 residues. The germline V gene encodes CDR1 SQVTM and CDR2 ANQGSEA. The CDR3, as DNA: TGCAGCGTGGGAGGGACTAGCGGGAGAGGAAGGTACAATGAGCAGTTCTTT. As protein: CSVGGTSGRGRYNEQFF.

This clonotype was picked up many times. The chain is built from TRBV5-1 and TRBJ2-2, with a weak D call TRBD2 (6 bases). CDR3 length: 13 residues. Germline V gene data show CDR1 as SGHRS and CDR2 as YFSETQ. Trimming pared 5 bases from V and 5 bases from J, leaving 10 bases between. The CDR3 protein is CASRSLATGELFF. The CDR3 DNA follows: TGCGCCAGCAGGTCCCTAGCGACCGGGGAGCTGTTTTTT.

This clonotype was observed many times. The chain recombines TRBV5-5 with TRBJ2-3, with D perhaps TRBD1 (5 bases). Trimming shortened V by 2 bases and J by 0 bases, and 10 bases separated the two germline ends. The CDR3 consists of 15 residues. CDR1 SGHKS and CDR2 YYEKEE come from the germline V gene (reference sequence). CDR3 nucleotides: TGTGCCAGCAGCTTTTTGGACACCAGCACAGATACGCAGTATTTT. It encodes CASSFLDTSTDTQYF. The variable domain in full, completed from reference TRBV5-5 and TRBJ2-3, reads DAGVTQSPTHLIKTRGQQVTLRCSPISGHKSVSWYQQVLGQGPQFIFQYYEKEERGRGNFPDRFSARQFPNYSSELNVNALLLGDSALYLCASSFLDTSTDTQYFGPGTRLTVL.

The chain recombines TRBV28 with TRBJ1-4; TRBD1 matches 8 bases. The CDR3 consists of 15 residues. J lost 1 base, V lost 5 bases, and 3 bases had no gene match. Germline CDR1 MDHEN, CDR2 SYDVKM. The CDR3 DNA reads TGTGCCAGCAGTGACAGGGGAGGAACTAATGAAAAACTGTTTTTT. This gives the protein CASSDRGGTNEKLFF.

The rearrangement uses TRBV5-1 and TRBJ2-7, with TRBD1 matching over 8 bases. V trimming: 0 bases; J trimming: 5 bases; junction bases outside the gene matches: 10. The CDR3 contains 16 residues. CDR1 and CDR2 (germline): SGHRS, YFSETQ. The CDR3 region is CASSLGQGAAWDEQYF. The DNA for the CDR3 is TGCGCCAGCAGCTTGGGTCAGGGGGCAGCTTGGGACGAGCAGTACTTC.

V is TRBV7-2 and J is TRBJ2-1; D perhaps matches TRBD1 (6 bases). V was cut by 6 bases and J by 12 bases, with 18 bases left in between. Germline V gene lookup returns CDR1 SGHTA and CDR2 FQGNSA. There are 13 residues in the CDR3. As DNA, the CDR3 is TGTGCCAGCAGGCACGCACCAGGGGACGGGCAGTTCTTC. As protein: CASRHAPGDGQFF.

There are many counts of this clonotype. J is TRBJ1-5 and V is TRBV18; the D is unclear. Germline V gene lookup returns CDR1 KGHSH and CDR2 LQKENI. This CDR3 is built from 13 residues. The V and J ends lost 2 bases and 7 bases respectively, with 9 bases between them. The DNA for the CDR3 is TGTGCCAGCTCACCATGGGGTTCCCAGCCCCAGCATTTT. It specifies CASSPWGSQPQHF.